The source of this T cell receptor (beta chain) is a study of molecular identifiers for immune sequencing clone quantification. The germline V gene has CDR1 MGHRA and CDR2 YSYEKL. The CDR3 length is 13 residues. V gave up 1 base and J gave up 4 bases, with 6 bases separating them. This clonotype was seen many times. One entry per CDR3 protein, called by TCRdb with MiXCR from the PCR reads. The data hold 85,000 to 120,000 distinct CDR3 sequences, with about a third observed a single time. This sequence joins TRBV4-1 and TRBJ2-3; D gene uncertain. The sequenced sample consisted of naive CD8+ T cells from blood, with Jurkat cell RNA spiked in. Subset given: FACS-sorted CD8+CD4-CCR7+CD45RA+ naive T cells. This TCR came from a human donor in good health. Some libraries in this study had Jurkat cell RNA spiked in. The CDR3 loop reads CASSQVGPDTQYF. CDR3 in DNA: TGCGCCAGCAGCCAAGTAGGGCCAGATACGCAGTATTTT.